These T cell receptor beta chains were read from a single sample in a study of T-cell memory formation after mild COVID-19. Using its own MiXCR run on the 5' RACE reads, TCRdb lists one record per CDR3 protein. This sample has over 400,000 distinct CDR3 sequences, with under 25% found just once. Source material: PBMCs or a T cell subset sorted from them (not recorded which). Receptor source: an adult woman who had mild COVID-19 (a few samples of this study predate the infection). Cell type and time point are not known. CDR3s include the opening cysteine and the closing phenylalanine or tryptophan. The D gene is left open where the match is weak. Rows give clone size only sometimes, using once, few, many, or a class for an expanded clone.

size,J,V,D,CDR3,DNA
many,TRBJ1-1,TRBV5-1,-,CASRPDPGRTEAFF,TGCGCCAGCAGACCGGACCCAGGAAGGACTGAAGCTTTCTTT
-,TRBJ2-3,TRBV4-1,-,CASSQIIADTQYF,TGCGCCAGCAGCCAAATTATAGCGGATACGCAGTATTTT
-,TRBJ1-1,TRBV24-1,-,CATSAAGAGTEAFF,TGTGCCACCAGTGCCGCCGGGGCGGGCACTGAAGCTTTCTTT
-,TRBJ2-7,TRBV4-1,-,CASSQTGAGSYEQYF,TGCGCCAGCAGCCAAACGGGGGCCGGGTCCTACGAGCAGTACTTC
few,TRBJ2-7,TRBV24-1,-,CATSEAGSGSYEQYF,TGTGCCACCAGTGAAGCTGGGTCCGGTTCCTACGAGCAGTACTTC
few,TRBJ2-7,TRBV28,TRBD1,CASSPTGQVSSYEQYF,TGTGCCAGCAGTCCAACGGGACAGGTTAGCTCCTACGAGCAGTACTTC
few,TRBJ2-7,TRBV2,-,CASSRSGLRGVSSYEQYF,TGTGCCAGCAGTCGCTCAGGCTTGCGCGGGGTTAGCTCCTACGAGCAGTACTTC
few,TRBJ2-3,TRBV7-2,TRBD2,CASSSPWGTSDTDTQYF,TGTGCCAGCAGCTCGCCCTGGGGGACTAGCGACACAGATACGCAGTATTTT
-,TRBJ2-1,TRBV24-1,-,CATSAPGVEVGHSSYNEQFF,TGTGCCACCAGTGCCCCAGGGGTAGAAGTGGGCCATAGCTCCTACAATGAGCAGTTCTTC
-,TRBJ2-7,TRBV6-5,TRBD2,CASRPAGTSYEQYF,TGTGCCAGCAGACCAGCGGGAACCTCCTACGAGCAGTACTTC
-,TRBJ2-1,TRBV24-1,-,CATSDASYNEQFF,TGTGCCACCAGTGACGCCTCCTACAATGAGCAGTTCTTC
few,TRBJ1-1,TRBV12-3/TRBV12-4,-,CASSLDRTEAFF,TGTGCCAGCAGTTTAGACCGTACTGAAGCTTTCTTT
few,TRBJ1-1,TRBV5-1,-,CASSPRGGISAFF,TGCGCCAGCAGCCCGAGAGGGGGGATATCAGCTTTCTTT
few,TRBJ2-3,TRBV29-1,-,CSVHRDHTDTQYF,TGCAGCGTTCATCGGGACCACACAGATACGCAGTATTTT
many,TRBJ2-7,TRBV11-2,TRBD2,CASSLGGRAGEQYF,TGTGCCAGCAGCTTAGGCGGGAGGGCGGGCGAGCAGTACTTC
-,TRBJ2-7,TRBV15,TRBD1,CATSRDRGTYEQYF,TGTGCCACCAGCAGGGACAGGGGCACCTACGAGCAGTACTTC
-,TRBJ1-1,TRBV10-3,-,CAIRGFLNTEAFF,TGTGCCATCAGGGGCTTTCTGAACACTGAAGCTTTCTTT
-,TRBJ2-1,TRBV7-7,-,CASSLNMAGVGEQFF,TGTGCTAGCAGCTTAAATATGGCAGGGGTGGGTGAGCAGTTCTTC
-,TRBJ1-2,TRBV7-9,-,CASSLRGINGYTF,TGTGCCAGCAGCCTTCGGGGGATTAATGGCTACACCTTC
-,TRBJ1-1,TRBV24-1,TRBD1,CATRQGQGEAFF,TGTGCCACCCGCCAGGGACAGGGTGAAGCTTTCTTT
few,TRBJ1-2,TRBV12-3/TRBV12-4,-,CASSPPTAPNYGYTF,TGTGCCAGCAGCCCCCCGACGGCCCCTAACTATGGCTACACCTTC
-,TRBJ1-1,TRBV2,-,CASSRGMTEAFF,TGTGCCAGCAGTCGGGGAATGACTGAAGCTTTCTTT
many,TRBJ1-3,TRBV12-3/TRBV12-4,-,CASSRRRGTSGNTIYF,TGTGCCAGCAGCCGCCGCAGAGGGACATCTGGAAACACCATATATTTT
-,TRBJ1-3,TRBV5-1,TRBD1,CASSEGGGSGNTIYF,TGCGCCAGCAGCGAAGGGGGCGGCTCTGGAAACACCATATATTTT
once,TRBJ2-7,TRBV6-1,-,CASSEDRSPYEQYF,TGTGCCAGCAGTGAAGACAGATCCCCCTACGAGCAGTACTTC
few,TRBJ2-2,TRBV5-5,-,CASSSRPGSSGELFF,TGTGCCAGCAGCTCGCGGCCCGGCAGCTCCGGGGAGCTGTTTTTT
-,TRBJ2-3,TRBV5-1,TRBD2,CASSLGTSGRRTLTDTQYF,TGCGCCAGCAGCTTGGGGACTAGCGGGCGGAGAACACTCACAGATACGCAGTATTTT
few,TRBJ2-4,TRBV3-2,-,CASSHQGTGWAKNIQYF,TGTGCCAGCAGCCACCAAGGGACAGGGTGGGCCAAAAACATTCAGTACTTC
-,TRBJ1-1,TRBV5-4,-,CASSLSSRQEKAFF,TGTGCCAGCAGCTTATCCAGCCGACAGGAGAAAGCTTTCTTT
-,TRBJ2-5,TRBV6-1,-,CASSVGSLFQETQYF,TGTGCCAGCAGTGTCGGGAGCCTATTCCAAGAGACCCAGTACTTC
-,TRBJ2-2,TRBV24-1,-,CATSDNPSTGELFF,TGTGCCACCAGTGATAATCCCTCCACCGGGGAGCTGTTTTTT
-,TRBJ2-7,TRBV24-1,TRBD1,CATSDPSGTEPYEQYF,TGTGCCACCAGTGATCCTTCCGGGACAGAGCCTTACGAGCAGTACTTC
once,TRBJ1-2,TRBV30,-,CAWSARPGPRDF,TGTGCCTGGAGTGCCCGGCCGGGCCCCAGGGACTTC
once,TRBJ2-3,TRBV18,-,CASSPTRPTFSTDTQYF,TGTGCCAGCTCACCGACCCGACCGACCTTTAGCACAGATACGCAGTATTTT
few,TRBJ2-7,TRBV10-2,TRBD2,CASSQIPGTSGFYEQYF,TGCGCCAGCAGCCAAATCCCGGGGACTAGCGGGTTCTACGAGCAGTACTTC
-,TRBJ2-5,TRBV15,TRBD1,CATSTGTVGRETQYF,TGTGCCACCAGCACAGGGACAGTCGGCCGGGAGACCCAGTACTTC
many,TRBJ2-7,TRBV12-3/TRBV12-4,-,CASSLFSYEQYF,TGTGCCAGCAGTTTATTTTCCTACGAGCAGTACTTC
few,TRBJ2-5,TRBV6-5,-,CASSFGVLQETQYF,TGTGCCAGCAGTTTTGGCGTGCTACAAGAGACCCAGTACTTC
-,TRBJ2-7,TRBV27,TRBD1,CASRAGTGLYEQYF,TGTGCCAGCAGAGCCGGGACAGGCCTCTACGAGCAGTACTTC
few,TRBJ2-3,TRBV5-1,-,CASSLEGATVDTQYF,TGCGCCAGCAGCTTGGAAGGAGCCACGGTAGATACGCAGTATTTT
-,TRBJ1-1,TRBV7-6,-,CASSLGPSGDGEAFF,TGTGCCAGCAGCTTAGGGCCCTCAGGCGATGGAGAAGCTTTCTTT
-,TRBJ2-1,TRBV10-3,TRBD2,CATLAGARGNEQFF,TGTGCCACTTTAGCGGGGGCCCGTGGCAATGAGCAGTTCTTC